A selection of T cell receptor beta chains follows, all from one sample in a study of T-cell memory formation after mild COVID-19. In TCRdb, the 5' RACE reads were re-called with MiXCR into one record per CDR3 protein. The table records about 250,000 distinct CDR3 sequences, approximately 19% of them present only once. The specimen was PBMCs or a T cell subset sorted from them (not recorded which). All receptors derive from a man between 18 and 29 years old who had mild COVID-19 (a few samples of this study predate the infection). Cell type and time point are not known. Each CDR3 is given with its conserved first and last residue. Fields, in order: CDR3 protein, CDR3 DNA, CDR3 length, D gene, clone size, V gene, J gene. D genes are given only for firm matches. Only part of the rows carry a size: once, few, many, or a class if the clone is expanded.

CASGGYGDTQYF,TGCGCATCAGGGGGGTACGGAGATACGCAGTATTTT,12,NA,many,TRBV10-3,TRBJ2-3
CSVEIGSGFSDTQYF,TGCAGCGTTGAAATTGGTAGCGGGTTCTCAGATACGCAGTATTTT,15,TRBD2,few,TRBV29-1,TRBJ2-3
CASSQDHGTGGAEQYF,TGCGCCAGCAGCCAAGACCACGGGACAGGAGGGGCCGAGCAGTACTTC,16,TRBD1,many,TRBV4-3,TRBJ2-7
CASSLTGSADTQYF,TGCGCCAGCAGCTTGACAGGGAGCGCAGATACGCAGTATTTT,14,NA,few,TRBV5-1,TRBJ2-3
CASSQGESYNEQFF,TGCGCCAGCAGCCAAGGGGAATCCTACAATGAGCAGTTCTTC,14,NA,few,TRBV4-1,TRBJ2-1
CASSPGAIEAFF,TGTGCCAGCTCACCAGGGGCTATTGAAGCTTTCTTT,12,NA,NA,TRBV18,TRBJ1-1
CASSLLAENTEAFF,TGCGCCAGCAGCTTGTTAGCAGAGAACACTGAAGCTTTCTTT,14,NA,NA,TRBV5-1,TRBJ1-1
CASSPITGGTDTQYF,TGCGCCAGCAGCCCGATCACCGGGGGCACAGATACGCAGTATTTT,15,NA,few,TRBV5-1,TRBJ2-3
CASSSPSVDTQYF,TGTGCCAGCAGCTCCCCGTCAGTAGATACGCAGTATTTT,13,NA,few,TRBV7-2,TRBJ2-3
CASSLREGEQFF,TGCGCCAGCAGCTTGAGGGAAGGCGAGCAGTTCTTC,12,NA,few,TRBV5-1,TRBJ2-1
CASSYRPTSYNEQFF,TGTGCCAGCAGTTACAGGCCGACCTCCTACAATGAGCAGTTCTTC,15,NA,many,TRBV6-5,TRBJ2-1
CASSYASGGGTEAFF,TGTGCCAGCAGTTACGCCTCGGGAGGCGGGACTGAAGCTTTCTTT,15,NA,few,TRBV6-5,TRBJ1-1
CASRLQGGRGAFF,TGTGCCAGCAGGCTCCAGGGCGGGAGGGGAGCTTTCTTT,13,NA,few,TRBV2,TRBJ1-1
CASSSGHYYTF,TGTGCCAGCAGTTCCGGACACTATTACACCTTC,11,NA,NA,TRBV28,TRBJ1-2
CATRDPGGGELFF,TGTGCCACCCGGGACCCGGGAGGCGGGGAGCTGTTTTTT,13,TRBD2,NA,TRBV10-3,TRBJ2-2
CASSVVGDSNQPQHF,TGTGCCAGCAGCGTAGTGGGGGACAGCAATCAGCCCCAGCATTTT,15,NA,few,TRBV9,TRBJ1-5
CASHEAGAYNEQFF,TGTGCCAGCCACGAAGCGGGGGCTTACAATGAGCAGTTCTTC,14,TRBD2,NA,TRBV3-1,TRBJ2-1
CASSSYRGFNEKLFF,TGTGCCAGCAGCTCCTACAGGGGTTTTAATGAAAAACTGTTTTTT,15,TRBD1,few,TRBV7-8,TRBJ1-4
CASSREATDTQYF,TGCGCCAGCAGCAGGGAAGCCACAGATACGCAGTATTTT,13,NA,NA,TRBV5-1,TRBJ2-3
CASSKGVQSKETQYF,TGCGCCAGCAGCAAGGGGGTTCAATCCAAAGAGACCCAGTACTTC,15,NA,few,TRBV5-1,TRBJ2-5
CASSLRPYNEQFF,TGTGCCAGCAGTCTCAGGCCCTACAATGAGCAGTTCTTC,13,NA,many,TRBV6-5,TRBJ2-1
CSLGQGTDTQYF,TGCAGCTTGGGGCAGGGCACAGATACGCAGTATTTT,12,NA,few,TRBV29-1,TRBJ2-3
CASSQWGSRDTQYF,TGTGCCAGCAGTCAGTGGGGGAGCAGAGATACGCAGTATTTT,14,NA,NA,TRBV12-3/TRBV12-4,TRBJ2-3
CASSYGTHGYTF,TGTGCCAGCAGTTACGGGACCCATGGCTACACCTTC,12,NA,NA,TRBV6-2/TRBV6-3,TRBJ1-2
CASSLRGTGSYNEQFF,TGTGCCAGCAGTTTACGAGGGACGGGCTCCTACAATGAGCAGTTCTTC,16,NA,few,TRBV27,TRBJ2-1
CASTSGQSYEQYF,TGTGCCAGCACCTCGGGACAGTCTTACGAGCAGTACTTC,13,TRBD1,NA,TRBV27,TRBJ2-7
CASSQDYGGLQETQYF,TGCGCCAGCAGCCAAGATTACGGGGGATTACAAGAGACCCAGTACTTC,16,NA,NA,TRBV4-1,TRBJ2-5
CASSKGLAGVNEQFF,TGCGCCAGCAGCAAGGGACTAGCGGGGGTCAATGAGCAGTTCTTC,15,TRBD2,few,TRBV5-1,TRBJ2-1